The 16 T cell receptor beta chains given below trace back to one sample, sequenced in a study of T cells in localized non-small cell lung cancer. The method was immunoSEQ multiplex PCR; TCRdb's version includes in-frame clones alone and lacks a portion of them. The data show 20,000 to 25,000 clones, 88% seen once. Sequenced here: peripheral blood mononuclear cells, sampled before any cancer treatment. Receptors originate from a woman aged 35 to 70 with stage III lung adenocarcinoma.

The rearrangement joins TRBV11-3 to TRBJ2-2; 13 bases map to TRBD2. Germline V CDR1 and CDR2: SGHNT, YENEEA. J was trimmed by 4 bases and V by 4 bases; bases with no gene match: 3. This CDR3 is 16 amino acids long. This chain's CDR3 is CASSSGLAGFTGELFF. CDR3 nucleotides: TGTGCCAGCAGCTCGGGACTAGCGGGATTCACCGGGGAGCTGTTTTTT.

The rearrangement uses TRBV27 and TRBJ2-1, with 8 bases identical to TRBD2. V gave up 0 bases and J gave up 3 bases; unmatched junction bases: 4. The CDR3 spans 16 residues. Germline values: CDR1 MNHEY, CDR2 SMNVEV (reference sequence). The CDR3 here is CASSLSSGDYYNEQFF. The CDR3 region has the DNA TGTGCCAGCAGTTTATCTAGCGGGGACTACTACAATGAGCAGTTCTTC.

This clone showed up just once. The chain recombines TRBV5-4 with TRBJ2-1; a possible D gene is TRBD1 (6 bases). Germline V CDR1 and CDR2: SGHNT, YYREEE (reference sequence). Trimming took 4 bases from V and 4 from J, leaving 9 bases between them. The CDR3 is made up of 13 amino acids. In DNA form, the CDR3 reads TGTGCCAGCAGCCCCCAGGGGTACAATGAGCAGTTCTTC. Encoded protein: CASSPQGYNEQFF.

CDR3 sequence: CASSLVGGTSNTEAFF. CDR3 nucleotide sequence: TGTGCCAGCAGCTTGGTGGGGGGGACTTCAAACACTGAAGCTTTCTTT. The chain couples TRBV5-6 to TRBJ1-1; TRBD1 is a possible D gene (5 bases). CDR3 length equals 16 residues. Trimming removed 0 bases from V and 2 bases from J, with 14 bases in between. Germline CDR1 is SGHDT and CDR2 is YYEEEE.

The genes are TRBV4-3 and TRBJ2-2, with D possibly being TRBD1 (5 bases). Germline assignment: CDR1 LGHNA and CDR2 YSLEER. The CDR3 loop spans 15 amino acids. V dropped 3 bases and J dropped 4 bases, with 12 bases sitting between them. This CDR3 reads CASSQEWGGTGELFF. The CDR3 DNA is TGCGCCAGCAGCCAGGAATGGGGCGGCACCGGGGAGCTGTTTTTT.

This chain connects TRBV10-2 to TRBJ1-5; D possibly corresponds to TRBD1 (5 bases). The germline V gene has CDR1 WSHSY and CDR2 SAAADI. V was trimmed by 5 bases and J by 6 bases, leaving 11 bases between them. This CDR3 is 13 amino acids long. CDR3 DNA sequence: TGCGCCAGCAGTCCGGGGCCGACTCAGCCCCAGCATTTT. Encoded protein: CASSPGPTQPQHF.

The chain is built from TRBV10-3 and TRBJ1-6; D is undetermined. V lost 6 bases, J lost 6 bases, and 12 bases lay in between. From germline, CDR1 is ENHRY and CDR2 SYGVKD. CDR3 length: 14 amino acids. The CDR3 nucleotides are TGTGCCATCAGGGACTCGTGGGGTAATTCACCCCTCCACTTT. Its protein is CAIRDSWGNSPLHF.

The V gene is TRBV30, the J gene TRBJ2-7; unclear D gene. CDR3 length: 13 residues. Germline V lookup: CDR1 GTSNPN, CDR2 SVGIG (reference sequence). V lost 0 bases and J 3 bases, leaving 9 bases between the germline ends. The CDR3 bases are TGTGCCTGGAGTGTAAGCGAGTACTACGAGCAGTACTTC. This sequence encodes CAWSVSEYYEQYF.

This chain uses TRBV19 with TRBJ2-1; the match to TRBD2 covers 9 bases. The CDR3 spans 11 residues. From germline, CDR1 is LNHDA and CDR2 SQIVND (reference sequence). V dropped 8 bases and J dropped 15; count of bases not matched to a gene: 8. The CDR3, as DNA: TGTGCCAGTTCCAGCGGGAGGAGGCTGTTCTTC. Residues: CASSSGRRLFF.

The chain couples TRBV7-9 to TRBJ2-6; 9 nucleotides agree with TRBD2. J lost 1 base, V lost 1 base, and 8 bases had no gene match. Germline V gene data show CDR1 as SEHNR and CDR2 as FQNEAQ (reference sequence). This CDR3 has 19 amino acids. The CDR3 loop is CASSLGTLAGLSGANVLTF. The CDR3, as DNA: TGTGCCAGCAGCTTAGGAACACTAGCGGGCCTTTCTGGGGCCAACGTCCTGACTTTC.

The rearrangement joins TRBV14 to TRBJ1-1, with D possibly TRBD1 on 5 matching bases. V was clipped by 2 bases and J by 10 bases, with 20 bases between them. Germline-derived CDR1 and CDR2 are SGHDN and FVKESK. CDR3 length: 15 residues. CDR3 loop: CASSQLRSGSQGAFF. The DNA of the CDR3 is TGTGCCAGCAGCCAATTGAGGTCGGGCTCTCAGGGAGCTTTCTTT.

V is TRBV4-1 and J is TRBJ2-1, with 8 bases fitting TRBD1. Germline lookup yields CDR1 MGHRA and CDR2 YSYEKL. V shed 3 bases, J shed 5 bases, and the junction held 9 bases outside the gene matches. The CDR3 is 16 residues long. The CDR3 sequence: CASSHTGTGLNNEQFF. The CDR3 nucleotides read TGCGCCAGCAGCCATACCGGGACAGGACTTAACAATGAGCAGTTCTTC.

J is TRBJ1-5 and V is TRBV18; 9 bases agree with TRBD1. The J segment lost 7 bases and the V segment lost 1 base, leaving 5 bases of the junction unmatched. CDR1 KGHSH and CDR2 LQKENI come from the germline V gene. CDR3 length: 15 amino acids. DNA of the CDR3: TGTGCCAGCTCACCACTACAGGGGGCGGGACAGCCCCAGCATTTT. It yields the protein CASSPLQGAGQPQHF.

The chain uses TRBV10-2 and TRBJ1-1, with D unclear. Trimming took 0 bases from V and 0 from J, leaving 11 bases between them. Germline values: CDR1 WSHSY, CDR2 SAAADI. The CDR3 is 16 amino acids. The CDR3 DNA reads TGCGCCAGCAGTGAGTCCCCTGGACGGATGAACACTGAAGCTTTCTTT. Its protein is CASSESPGRMNTEAFF.

This chain's CDR3 is CASSPAGGPVTEQFF. CDR3 nucleotides: TGTGCCAGCAGCCCAGCGGGGGGCCCGGTAACTGAGCAGTTCTTC. This rearrangement joins TRBV5-4 to TRBJ2-1; 9 bases are a match to TRBD2. This CDR3 spans 15 amino acids. Trimming took 4 bases from V and 9 from J; bases not matched to a gene: 11. Germline V CDR1 and CDR2: SGHNT, YYREEE (reference sequence).

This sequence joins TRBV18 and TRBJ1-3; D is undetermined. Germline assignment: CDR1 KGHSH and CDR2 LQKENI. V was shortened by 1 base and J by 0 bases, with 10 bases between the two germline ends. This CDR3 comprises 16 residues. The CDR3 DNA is TGTGCCAGCTCACCACTTAAGCGTGACTCTGGAAACACCATATATTTT. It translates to CASSPLKRDSGNTIYF.